Below, 16 T cell receptor beta chains from the same sample are listed, as sequenced in a study of CD4 T cell repertoires in COVID-19. The repertoire was sequenced with immunoSEQ multiplex PCR; TCRdb's copy has only in-frame clones and lacks some. The profile shows over 75,000 clones, approximately 83% of them singletons. The input for sequencing was CD4+ T cells from peripheral blood, taken after recovery from COVID-19. The receptors shown here come from a human donor who had COVID-19.

The table lists this clone with a count of one. J is TRBJ1-1 and V is TRBV6-2 or TRBV6-3, with 7 bases aligning to TRBD1. CDR1 and CDR2 from the germline V gene are MNHEY and SVGEGT. The length of the CDR3 is 14 residues. V lost 2 bases to trimming and J lost 1 base; unmatched junction nucleotides: 1. CDR3 residues: CASSYNRGNTEAFF. Here the CDR3 DNA reads TGTGCCAGCAGTTACAACAGGGGGAACACTGAAGCTTTCTTT.

The V call is TRBV12-5, the J call TRBJ1-3; D gene uncertain. The ends were cut back, 7 bases at V and 1 base at J, with 8 bases in the middle. The CDR3 has 13 amino acids. The germline gives CDR1 LGHNT, CDR2 FRNRAP. The CDR3 loop is CASAPMSGNTIYF. As DNA, the CDR3 is TGTGCTAGTGCCCCGATGTCTGGAAACACCATATATTTT.

This chain connects TRBV4-1 to TRBJ2-7; 8 bases line up with TRBD1. The germline gives CDR1 MGHRA, CDR2 YSYEKL. The V gene end was trimmed by 4 bases and the J gene end by 2 bases; junction bases not matched to a gene: 4. The length of the CDR3 is 14 residues. CDR3 sequence (DNA): TGCGCCAGCAGCCCGACAGGGGCGGCCTACGAGCAGTACTTC. It codes for CASSPTGAAYEQYF.

CDR3 bases: TGCGCCAGCAGCTTAGCGGGAGTCGGCACAGATACGCAGTATTTT. Its protein product is CASSLAGVGTDTQYF. The chain employs TRBV5-1 and TRBJ2-3; 8 nucleotides match TRBD2. CDR1 SGHRS and CDR2 YFSETQ come from the germline V gene. The V and J ends lost 2 bases and 1 base, in that order; junction bases with no gene match: 3. The CDR3 consists of 15 residues.

The V call is TRBV28, the J call TRBJ1-1; D is unclear. The V end lost 1 base, the J end lost 4 bases, and 10 bases lay between the germline ends. CDR3 length equals 14 residues. Germline CDR1 and CDR2: MDHEN and SYDVKM. The CDR3 bases are TGTGCCAGCAGTTTATTGCCACCGCCCACTGAAGCTTTCTTT. It translates to CASSLLPPPTEAFF. Combining the CDR3 with reference TRBV28 and TRBJ1-1 gives the whole variable domain DVKVTQSSRYLVKRTGEKVFLECVQDMDHENMFWYRQDPGLGLRLIYFSYDVKMKEKGDIPEGYSVSREKKERFSLILESASTNQTSMYLCASSLLPPPTEAFFGQGTRLTVV.

The chain joins TRBV2 to TRBJ2-7, with 11 bases fitting TRBD2. Per germline, CDR1 SNHLY and CDR2 FYNNEI. J lost 1 base, V lost 6 bases, and 2 bases had no gene match. The CDR3 has 14 residues. For the CDR3, the DNA is TGTGCCAGCAGGATAGCGGGAGGGTCCTACGAGCAGTACTTC. Translated: CASRIAGGSYEQYF. The full variable domain, with the rest looked up from reference TRBV2 and TRBJ2-7, is EPEVTQTPSHQVTQMGQEVILRCVPISNHLYFYWYRQILGQKVEFLVSFYNNEISEKSEIFDDQFSVERPDGSNFTLKIRSTKLEDSAMYFCASRIAGGSYEQYFGPGTRLTVT.

This chain joins TRBV7-6 and TRBJ2-2; D call uncertain. V lost 4 bases to trimming and J lost 6 bases, with 15 bases between them. CDR3 size: 15 residues. The germline CDR1 and CDR2 sequences are SGHVS and FNYEAQ. The CDR3: CASSWVVTSSGELFF. In nucleotides, the CDR3 is TGTGCCAGCAGCTGGGTAGTGACGAGCTCCGGGGAGCTGTTTTTT.

The chain combines TRBV6-1 with TRBJ2-3; D possibly corresponds to TRBD1 (6 bases). V shed 0 bases and J shed 1 base, with 11 bases lying between them. CDR3 length: 16 residues. Germline assignment: CDR1 MNHNS and CDR2 SASEGT. In DNA form, the CDR3 reads TGTGCCAGCAGTGAAGCAGGACAGACTCGCACAGATACGCAGTATTTT. Residues: CASSEAGQTRTDTQYF.

This sequence joins TRBV11-3 and TRBJ2-3; TRBD2 matches at 8 bases. The J segment lost 0 bases and the V segment lost 5 bases, leaving 7 bases of the junction unmatched. Germline values: CDR1 SGHNT, CDR2 YENEEA. This CDR3 region has 16 residues. The CDR3 sequence: CASSPRIAGSTDTQYF. The CDR3 DNA reads TGTGCCAGCAGCCCCAGGATAGCGGGGAGCACAGATACGCAGTATTTT.

The genes are TRBV19 and TRBJ2-3; D remains unclear. Trimming took 3 bases from V and 2 from J, leaving 12 bases between them. The CDR3 length is 15 residues. Germline V gives CDR1 LNHDA, CDR2 SQIVND (reference sequence). DNA of the CDR3: TGTGCCAGTAGTATGGGAACGGTTTCCACAGATACGCAGTATTTT. This encodes CASSMGTVSTDTQYF.

This chain connects TRBV6-5 to TRBJ2-7, with 7 bases matching TRBD2. V gave up 2 bases and J gave up 1 base; unmatched junction bases: 5. The CDR3 covers 15 residues. Germline V gene sequence: CDR1 MNHEY, CDR2 SVGAGI. CDR3 nucleotides: TGTGCCAGCAGTTACGGGGGGGACGCTTCCTACGAGCAGTACTTC. It is translated as CASSYGGDASYEQYF.

The V gene is TRBV2, the J gene TRBJ2-6; possibly TRBD1 for D (5 bases). CDR3 length: 15 amino acids. Trimming took 6 bases from V and 0 from J, leaving 9 bases between them. Germline loops: CDR1 SNHLY, CDR2 FYNNEI. The DNA of the CDR3 is TGTGCCAGCAGACAACAGGACTCTGGGGCCAACGTCCTGACTTTC. It is translated as CASRQQDSGANVLTF.

This clone has more than one count but fewer than ten. The rearrangement links TRBV5-3 to TRBJ2-3; D perhaps matches TRBD2 (5 bases). TRBV5-3 is annotated as an ORF whose role is uncertain. V lost 0 bases, J lost 0 bases, and 11 bases lay in between. This CDR3 has 16 residues. Here the CDR3 DNA reads TGTGCCAGAAGCTTGGTGGTACTAGAGAGCACAGATACGCAGTATTTT. It translates to CARSLVVLESTDTQYF.

This chain uses TRBV19 with TRBJ1-5, with no clear D. The length of the CDR3 is 12 residues. Trimming cost V 6 bases and J 1 base, with 4 bases left between them. From germline, CDR1 is LNHDA and CDR2 SQIVND (reference sequence). CDR3 sequence (DNA): TGTGCCAGTAGAGGCAGCAATCAGCCCCAGCATTTT. It translates to CASRGSNQPQHF.

This rearrangement joins TRBV5-4 to TRBJ1-2; 7 bases map to TRBD1. The CDR3 spans 13 residues. CDR1 and CDR2 (germline): SGHNT, YYREEE (reference sequence). The trim removed 4 bases at V and 2 bases at J, leaving 2 bases unmatched. The CDR3 nucleotides are TGTGCCAGCAGCCCGGACAGGAACTATGGCTACACCTTC. Protein product: CASSPDRNYGYTF.

V is TRBV5-5 and J is TRBJ1-6, with D perhaps TRBD1 (5 bases). V lost 2 bases, J lost 3 bases, and 12 bases lay in between. The CDR3 contains 16 residues. Germline-derived CDR1 and CDR2 are SGHKS and YYEKEE (reference sequence). CDR3 loop: CASSFARGLYNSPLHF. Here the CDR3 DNA reads TGTGCCAGCAGCTTTGCCCGGGGCCTCTATAATTCACCCCTCCACTTT.